The present entry profiles one T cell receptor beta chain with its context. Repertoires were generated with immunoSEQ multiplex PCR, while TCRdb's copy carries only in-frame clones and drops some. The repertoire holds some 75,000 clones, with around 89% as singletons. This record comes from a study of blood T cell repertoires in COVID-19. Germline V gene data show CDR1 as LGHNT and CDR2 as FRNRAP. The CDR3 is 16 residues long. The V gene lost 0 bases and the J gene lost 1 base, with 12 bases spanning the gap. The receptor comes from a man in his 60s with acute or convalescent COVID-19. Sequencing was performed on peripheral blood. The chain recombines TRBV12-5 with TRBJ2-5; TRBD1 is a possible D gene (6 bases). CDR3 residues: CASGLVRTGLQETQYF. As DNA, the CDR3 is TGTGCTAGTGGTTTGGTACGAACAGGGCTCCAAGAGACCCAGTACTTC.